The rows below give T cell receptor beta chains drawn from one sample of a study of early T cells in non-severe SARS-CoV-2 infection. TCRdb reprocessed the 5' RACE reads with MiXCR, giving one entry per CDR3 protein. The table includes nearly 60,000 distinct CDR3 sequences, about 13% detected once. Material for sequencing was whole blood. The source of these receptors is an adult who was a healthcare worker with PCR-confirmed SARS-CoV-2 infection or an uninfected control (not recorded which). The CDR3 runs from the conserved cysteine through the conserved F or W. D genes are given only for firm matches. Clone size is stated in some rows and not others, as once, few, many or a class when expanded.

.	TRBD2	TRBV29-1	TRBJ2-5	TGCAGCGGGGAGCGGGGTGTAGAGACCCAGTACTTC	CSGERGVETQYF
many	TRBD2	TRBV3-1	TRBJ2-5	TGTGCCAGCAGCCCGAGGGGAGGGGTAGAGACCCAGTACTTC	CASSPRGGVETQYF
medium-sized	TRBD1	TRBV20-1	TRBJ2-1	TGCAGTGCTAGAGGACAGGGGACAAGCTCCTACAATGAGCAGTTCTTC	CSARGQGTSSYNEQFF
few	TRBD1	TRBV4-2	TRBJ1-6	TGTGCCAGCAGCCAAGATCTGAGAGACAGGGTCCTCCACTTT	CASSQDLRDRVLHF
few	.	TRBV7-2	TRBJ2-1	TGTGCCAGCAGCCCGAGACAGGGAGGCACCTACAATGAGCAGTTCTTC	CASSPRQGGTYNEQFF
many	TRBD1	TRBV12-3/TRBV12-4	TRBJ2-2	TGTGCCAGCAGTCTGACGACAGGGGTTTCCACCGGGGAGCTGTTTTTT	CASSLTTGVSTGELFF
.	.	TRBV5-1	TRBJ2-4	TGCGCCAGCAGCTTGGTGGGGGACATTCAGTACTTC	CASSLVGDIQYF
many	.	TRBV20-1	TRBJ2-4	TGCAGTGGGACAGTGGACATAGCCAAAAACATTCAGTACTTC	CSGTVDIAKNIQYF
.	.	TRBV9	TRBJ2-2	TGTGCCAGCAGCGCCGGGACATCGAACACCGGGGAGCTGTTTTTT	CASSAGTSNTGELFF
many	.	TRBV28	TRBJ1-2	TGTGCCAGCGGAATAGGTTGGGGGGGCTATGGCTACACCTTC	CASGIGWGGYGYTF
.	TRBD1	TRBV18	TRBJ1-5	TGTGCCAGCTCCCCAACAGGGGGCGCGGGTCAGCCCCAGCATTTT	CASSPTGGAGQPQHF
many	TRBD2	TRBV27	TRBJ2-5	TGTGCCAGCAGACCGGGGGGAGGCCCTGGGACCCAGTACTTC	CASRPGGGPGTQYF
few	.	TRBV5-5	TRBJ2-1	TGTGCCAGCAGCTTGGTATGGGGGAAGAATGAGCAGTTCTTC	CASSLVWGKNEQFF
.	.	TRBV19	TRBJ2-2	TGTGCCAGTAGTTTAGCCCCCACCGGGGAGCTGTTTTTT	CASSLAPTGELFF
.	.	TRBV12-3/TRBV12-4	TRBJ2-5	TGTGCCAGCAGACTGAGAGAGACCCAGTACTTC	CASRLRETQYF
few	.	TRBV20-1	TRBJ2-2	TGCAGTGCTAGAGCAGGGGTAACCACCGGGGAGCTGTTTTTT	CSARAGVTTGELFF
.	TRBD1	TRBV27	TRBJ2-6	TGTGCCAGCAGTTCTCCGTTGGACAGGACTTCTGGGGCCAACGTCCTGACTTTC	CASSSPLDRTSGANVLTF
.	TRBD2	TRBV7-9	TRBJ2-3	TGTGCCAGCAGCGCTACGCTAGCGGGGGCCCCCATTCCGAGCACAGATACGCAGTATTTT	CASSATLAGAPIPSTDTQYF
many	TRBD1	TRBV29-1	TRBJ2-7	TGCAGCGTTGCAGGGGGTTACGACGAGCAGTACTTC	CSVAGGYDEQYF
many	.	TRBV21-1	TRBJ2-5	TGTGCCAGCAGTTTAACTAGCCGTACAGAAGAGACCCAGTACTTC	CASSLTSRTEETQYF
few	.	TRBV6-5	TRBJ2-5	TGTGCCAGCAGTTACCCGGACCCCGGAGAGACCCAGTACTTC	CASSYPDPGETQYF
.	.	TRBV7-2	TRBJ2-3	TGTGCCAGCAGCTTAGTACCACACACAGATACGCAGTATTTT	CASSLVPHTDTQYF
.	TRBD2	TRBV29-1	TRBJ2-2	TGCAGCGGTGGACAGCGGGGGACCGGGGAGCTGTTTTTT	CSGGQRGTGELFF
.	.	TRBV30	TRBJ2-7	TGTGCCTGGAGTGAAAGTGGGATCCACGAGCAGTACTTC	CAWSESGIHEQYF